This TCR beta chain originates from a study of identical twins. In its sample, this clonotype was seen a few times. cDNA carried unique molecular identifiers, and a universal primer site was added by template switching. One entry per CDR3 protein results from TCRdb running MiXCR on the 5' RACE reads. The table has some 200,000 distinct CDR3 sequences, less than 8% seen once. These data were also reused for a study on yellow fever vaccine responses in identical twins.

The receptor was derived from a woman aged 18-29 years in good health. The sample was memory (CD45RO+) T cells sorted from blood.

CDR3 DNA: TGTGCCAGCAGCCCCGGGGGGGCCCACGGGACCCAGTACTTC. Its protein product is CASSPGGAHGTQYF. V and J are TRBV7-2 and TRBJ2-5; the match to TRBD2 covers 8 bases. The CDR3 is made up of 14 amino acids. Germline V gene sequence: CDR1 SGHTA, CDR2 FQGNSA. After removal of 5 bases from V and 7 bases from J, the junction contained 9 bases not matched to a gene.